The subject of this entry is one T cell receptor (beta chain). Its recognized antigen is unknown. Nothing much larger sits one base from this clone, and base qualities are not available. The data are from a study of cytomegalovirus exposure and HLA in healthy donors (dated by TCRdb to 2017 to 2019). Study-level background: An earlier analysis of some 500 of the donors reported approximately 300 Gb of sequence data and approximately 110 million unique TCR beta sequences from 190 million or so T cells. A later genetic analysis used genome-wide SNP genotypes for about three fifths of the 666 donors, treating that subset as a discovery cohort. A later analysis re-analyzed previously published TCR beta repertoires from roughly 630 donors and added high-resolution HLA genotyping to study TCR occurrence patterns. HLA typing covered class I and class II loci at four-digit resolution. To predict cytomegalovirus infection status, the study combined high-throughput TCR immunosequencing, statistical association of individual TCRs with disease status, and machine learning. In the later analysis, no new phenotypic data were used to find candidate immune exposures; instead, reliance was placed on TCR beta sequences and their occurrence across donors. The study profiled the T cell repertoires of hundreds of subjects by immunosequencing and related them to cytomegalovirus serostatus. Across 300 to 400 genotyped donors of the cohort, an average of approximately 240,000 unique TCR beta nucleotide sequences per donor were sequenced, and roughly a sixth of those sequences were non-productive. Because of strong linkage in the cohort, roughly five DR-DQ haplotypes were treated as single units for association and clustering. Of the approximately 400 genotyped donors, roughly 80% were placed in the genetic ancestry cluster associated with self-reported Caucasian donors. The number of donors typed differed by locus, with about 629-640 for A, B, C, DRB1 and DQB1, 522 for DQA1, 600 to 610 for DPA1, and roughly 450 for DPB1. Donor age, sex, ethnicity and CMV serostatus were collected together with the repertoire data. An early release covering over 500 HLA-typed donors comprised roughly 300 gigabases of sequencing data and around 86 million unique TCR sequences. Besides the first cohort of around 700 subjects, a separate validation cohort made up of around 120 different subjects was used. The aim of the study was to test whether cataloging public T cell receptors could identify signatures of past pathogen exposure. All discovery cohort repertoires had been generated using a single sequencing platform. To decide whether each TCR beta V gene segment behaved as functional or pseudogenic, an earlier analysis of some 540 of the donors relied on high-throughput TCR beta sequencing.

Library prep was done by the immunoSEQ multiplex PCR assay. For the multiplex PCR, a mixture combining 60 forward primers for TCR Vbeta segments and 13 reverse primers for TCR Jbeta segments was used. Amplification of the CDR3 region of rearranged TCR beta genes was performed with a multiplex PCR assay on genomic DNA. The Illumina HiSeq System was used to sequence the amplified TCR beta libraries as 87-base-pair reads. The paper's processing steps were these. A later analysis counted 65 million to 90 million unique TCR beta chains across the 640 or so repertoires, and 9.5 million to 11 million of these chains were shared by at least two donors. To remove PCR and sequencing errors, raw reads were error-corrected and collapsed into unique sequences using a nearest-neighbor algorithm that merged closely related sequences. To assign V, D and J gene segments, CDR3 sequences were aligned to IMGT reference sequences. For a sequence to be retained, at least a six-nucleotide match to both a V gene segment and a J gene segment was required. Rearrangements were classified as productive when the CDR3 lacked stop codons and remained in frame with V and J, and all other rearrangements were classified as non-productive. Following IMGT convention, CDR3 was defined as the stretch from the second conserved V-encoded cysteine up to the conserved J-encoded phenylalanine. The earlier analysis of approximately 500 of the donors excluded sequences that lacked an unambiguous match to a single V gene segment. An earlier analysis of 500 to 600 of the donors classified V segments as functional when productive rearrangements were above 56.7% and as segregating when the standard deviation between donors was above 5%. A statistical classification framework was built to diagnose cytomegalovirus status from the catalog of TCR beta chain sequences. A later analysis assigned V and J genes by comparing TCR nucleotide sequences with IMGT/GENE-DB human TR gene sequences. A later analysis assigned CDR3 sequences and most-parsimonious VDJ recombination scenarios with the TCRdist pipeline. In a later analysis, every TCR beta chain was defined by the combination of its CDR3 amino acid sequence and its V-gene family, and reads without a unique V-gene family were dropped. As a way to deal with suspected cross-contamination and a sequencing artifact, a later analysis dropped roughly 600 nucleotide sequences that were highly shared and had low generation probability. In a later analysis, a clonal expansion index was calculated for each public chain from normalized within-repertoire ranks of inferred template counts. In a later analysis, generation probabilities were computed with a VDJ recombination model fitted to out-of-frame rearrangements, and the resulting probabilities were checked against IGoR. A later analysis scored TCR-TCR, TCR-HLA and TCR-CMV co-occurrence with hypergeometric tests, applying a repertoire-size bias correction to TCR pairs. To estimate false discovery rates, a later analysis permuted the HLA or CMV assignments 20 times. In a later analysis, co-occurring TCRs were grouped using DBSCAN, with TCRdist sequence similarity added in when clustering inside HLA-allele-positive subsets. Repertoires with fewer than 30,000 or more than 120,000 public chains were left out of co-occurrence clustering, as were five repertoires with anomalous nucleotide sharing. What TCRdb holds here is the immuneACCESS table cut down to in-frame rearrangements. Part of the clones is not present; checked against another copy, under half of the missing clones reflect an unresolved V gene, and the others are unexplained. V, J and clone size are those of that table, while D and trimming were read from the DNA. This sample gives fewer than 200,000 clones in total; over 60% of them show up just once. The ten largest clones capture 1.5% of the sample.

General study outcomes and caveats: An earlier analysis of some 590 of the donors showed that most TCR beta V segments appeared in productive rearrangements either about 87% or about 30% of the time, which broadly matched IMGT annotations. Only TCR beta chains were sequenced in this cohort, and the absence of alpha or paired-chain data limited detectable features. HLA typing was unavailable for some donors at each locus, so association tests used only the typed subset. Assigning TCR associations to individual alleles was difficult when HLA alleles, especially DR and DQ, strongly co-occurred. Most TCR sequences were seen in very few donors, while some public TCRs were found in many individuals. The classifier was reported to diagnose cytomegalovirus status with high specificity and sensitivity in both the original and validation cohorts. In a later analysis, HLA-associated TCR beta chains were found to be more clonally expanded and to have lower generation probabilities than equally common non-associated chains. A cluster of highly shared sequence variants was judged likely to be a technical artifact of the sequencing pipeline. In a later analysis, several top co-occurrence clusters were reported to appear linked to parvovirus B19, influenza, CMV and Epstein-Barr virus. Presence/absence analyses assumed roughly uniform sequencing depth across donors, an assumption that may not hold. In a later analysis, the rate of TCR association differed among HLA loci, with DRB1 alleles having the most associated TCRs and HLA-C alleles having the fewest. A further reported finding was that TCR beta sequences accurately predicted the HLA-A and HLA-B alleles for most subjects in the first cohort. According to the authors, the approach could potentially be generalized to other disease states and immunological phenotypes. According to a later analysis, most CMV-associated TCR beta chains appeared to be HLA-restricted, and the HLA associations seemed to be driven largely by CMV exposure. V-gene and J-gene trimming of TCR beta chains was associated with a missense DCLRE1C variant in a later genetic analysis, and the association was replicated in an independent cohort. The study gave a list of 150 to 200 TCR beta chains associated with cytomegalovirus. Correlated functional status among segregating V segments might reflect linkage disequilibrium, but an unknown experimental factor could not be ruled out. Specific HLA alleles were associated with some 15,000 TCR beta sequences at a false discovery rate of 0.05 in a later analysis. In a later genetic analysis, fewer N-insertions in productive TCRs were reported among donors in an Asian-associated ancestry cluster than the roughly 640-donor mean. The earlier analysis of 587 of the donors excluded 15 to 20 rarely observed V segments, including chromosome 9 orphons, because counts were too low. A few of the identified cytomegalovirus-associated TCR beta chains were confirmed in vitro to be specific for cytomegalovirus antigens. CMV serostatus was the only immune exposure information available for the cohort. The 87-base-pair reads could not distinguish some IMGT-functional V segments, including TRBV6-2 and TRBV6-3, so those segments were excluded.

The cohort comprised 666 healthy bone marrow donors. At the time of sampling, every cohort member was nominally healthy, though immune exposures that went unrecorded were likely present. The donor was CMV seronegative and belonged to the group of 352 seronegative cohort members. A peripheral blood sample was provided by each donor, and peripheral blood mononuclear cells were used for TCR beta sequencing. The Qiagen DNeasy Blood Extraction Kit was used to extract genomic DNA from the blood cell samples. The CDR3 goes from the cysteine to the phenylalanine over 14 residues. Here the CDR3 DNA is all that survives: 42 bases in frame from base 1. Trimming costs V 0 bases and J 10 bases, and their ends lie 14 bases apart. CDR1 and CDR2, per the germline V gene (reference sequence), are SGHNT and YYREEE.

The sequence came from a girl between 10 and 17 years old in good health and CMV-seronegative. The sequence is built from TRBV5-4 and TRBJ2-1, with TRBD2 perhaps the D gene, on 5 matching bases. The specimen sequenced was PBMCs. CDR3 region: CASSLASLAWEQFF. The bases are TGTGCCAGCAGCTTGGCCTCGCTAGCCTGGGAGCAGTTCTTC.